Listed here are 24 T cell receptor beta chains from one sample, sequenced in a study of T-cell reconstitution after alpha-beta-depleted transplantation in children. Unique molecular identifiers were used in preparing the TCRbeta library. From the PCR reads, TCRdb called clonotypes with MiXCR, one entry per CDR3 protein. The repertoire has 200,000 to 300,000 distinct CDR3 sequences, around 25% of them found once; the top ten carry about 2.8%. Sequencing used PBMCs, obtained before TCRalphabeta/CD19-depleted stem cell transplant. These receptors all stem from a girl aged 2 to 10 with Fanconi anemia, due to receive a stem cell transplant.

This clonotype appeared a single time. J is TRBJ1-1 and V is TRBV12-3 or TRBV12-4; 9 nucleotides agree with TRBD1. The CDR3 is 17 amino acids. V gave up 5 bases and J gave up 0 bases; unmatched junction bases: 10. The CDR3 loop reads CASSPGQGTFMNTEAFF. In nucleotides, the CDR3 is TGTGCCAGCAGTCCCGGACAGGGGACTTTCATGAACACTGAAGCTTTCTTT.

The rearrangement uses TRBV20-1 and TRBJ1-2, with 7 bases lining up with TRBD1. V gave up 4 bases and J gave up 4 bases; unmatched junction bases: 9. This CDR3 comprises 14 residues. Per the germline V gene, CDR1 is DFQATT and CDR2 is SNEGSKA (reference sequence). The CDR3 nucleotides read TGCAGTGCTACAAACAGGGGACGGAGCTATGGCTACACCTTC. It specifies CSATNRGRSYGYTF.

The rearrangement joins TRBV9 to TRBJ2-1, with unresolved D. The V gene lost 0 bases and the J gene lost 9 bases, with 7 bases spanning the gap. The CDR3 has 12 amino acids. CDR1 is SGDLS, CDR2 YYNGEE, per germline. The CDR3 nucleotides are TGTGCCAGCAGCGTAGTAGGCGGTGAGCAGTTCTTC. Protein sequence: CASSVVGGEQFF.

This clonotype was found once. CDR3 nucleotides: TGCAGTGCTAGAGAATTCAGGGGGGAAGGGTTTAACGAGCAGTACTTC. Protein sequence: CSAREFRGEGFNEQYF. The chain recombines TRBV20-1 with TRBJ2-7, with a weak D call TRBD1 (7 bases). The CDR3 sequence is 16 residues long. Germline loops: CDR1 DFQATT, CDR2 SNEGSKA (reference sequence). The V end was cut by 0 bases, the J end by 5 bases, with 20 bases between.

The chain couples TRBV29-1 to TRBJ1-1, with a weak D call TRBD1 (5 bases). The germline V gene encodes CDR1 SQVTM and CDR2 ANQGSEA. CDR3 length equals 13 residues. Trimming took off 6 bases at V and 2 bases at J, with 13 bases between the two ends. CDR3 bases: TGCAGCGTGGATAGGGGTGGTAACACTGAAGCTTTCTTT. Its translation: CSVDRGGNTEAFF. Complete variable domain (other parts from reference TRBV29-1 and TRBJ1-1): SAVISQKPSRDICQRGTSLTIQCQVDSQVTMMFWYRQQPGQSLTLIATANQGSEATYESGFVIDKFPISRPNLTFSTLTVSNMSPEDSSIYLCSVDRGGNTEAFFGQGTRLTVV.

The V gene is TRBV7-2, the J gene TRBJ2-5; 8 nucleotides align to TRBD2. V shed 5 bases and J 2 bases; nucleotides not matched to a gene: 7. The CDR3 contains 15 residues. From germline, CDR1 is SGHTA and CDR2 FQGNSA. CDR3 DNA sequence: TGTGCCAGCAGCCTCCGCATAGCGGGGCAAGAGACCCAGTACTTC. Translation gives CASSLRIAGQETQYF.

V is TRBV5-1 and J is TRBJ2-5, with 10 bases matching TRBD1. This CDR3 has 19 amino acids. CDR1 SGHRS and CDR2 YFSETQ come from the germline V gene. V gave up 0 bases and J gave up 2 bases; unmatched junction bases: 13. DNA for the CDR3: TGCGCCAGCAGCTTGGTAGCTCCGGGACAGGGGTTAGGGCAAGAGACCCAGTACTTC. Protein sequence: CASSLVAPGQGLGQETQYF.

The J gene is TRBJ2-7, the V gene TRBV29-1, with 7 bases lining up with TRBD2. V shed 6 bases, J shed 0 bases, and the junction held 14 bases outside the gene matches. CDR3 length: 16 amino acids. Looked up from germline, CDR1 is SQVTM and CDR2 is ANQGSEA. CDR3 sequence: CSVIIAGTTSSYEQYF. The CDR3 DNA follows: TGCAGCGTAATCATCGCCGGGACTACATCCTCCTACGAGCAGTACTTC.

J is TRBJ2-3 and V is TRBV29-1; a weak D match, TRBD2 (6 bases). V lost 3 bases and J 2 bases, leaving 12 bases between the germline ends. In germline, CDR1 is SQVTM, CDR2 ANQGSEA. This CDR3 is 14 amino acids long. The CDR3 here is CSVEFERATDTQYF. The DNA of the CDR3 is TGCAGCGTTGAGTTTGAGCGGGCCACAGATACGCAGTATTTT.

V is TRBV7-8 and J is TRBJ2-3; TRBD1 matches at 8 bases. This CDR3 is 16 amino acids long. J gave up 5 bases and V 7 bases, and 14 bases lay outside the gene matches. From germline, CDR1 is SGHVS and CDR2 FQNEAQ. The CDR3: CASTRNRGQGLDTQYF. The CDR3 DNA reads TGTGCCAGCACCCGTAATAGAGGACAGGGATTAGATACGCAGTATTTT.

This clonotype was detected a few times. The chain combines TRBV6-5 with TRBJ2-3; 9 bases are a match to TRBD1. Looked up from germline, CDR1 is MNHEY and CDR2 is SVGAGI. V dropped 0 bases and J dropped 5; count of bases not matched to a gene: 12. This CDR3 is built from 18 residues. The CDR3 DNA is TGTGCCAGCAGTTACTCAACACCGGGACAGGGTGTAAAAGATACGCAGTATTTT. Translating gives CASSYSTPGQGVKDTQYF.

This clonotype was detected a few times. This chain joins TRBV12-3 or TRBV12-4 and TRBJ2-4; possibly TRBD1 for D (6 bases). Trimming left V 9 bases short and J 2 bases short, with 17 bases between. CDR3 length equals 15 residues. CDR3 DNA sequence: TGTGCCAGTTGCTCCAACAGGGAAACCAAAAACATTCAGTACTTC. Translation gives CASCSNRETKNIQYF.

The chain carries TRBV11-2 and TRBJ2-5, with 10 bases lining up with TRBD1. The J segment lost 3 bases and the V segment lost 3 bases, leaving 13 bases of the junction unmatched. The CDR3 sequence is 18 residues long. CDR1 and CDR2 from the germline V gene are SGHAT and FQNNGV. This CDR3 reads CASSFVGFRTGGEETQYF. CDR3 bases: TGTGCCAGCAGCTTCGTAGGGTTCAGGACAGGGGGTGAAGAGACCCAGTACTTC.

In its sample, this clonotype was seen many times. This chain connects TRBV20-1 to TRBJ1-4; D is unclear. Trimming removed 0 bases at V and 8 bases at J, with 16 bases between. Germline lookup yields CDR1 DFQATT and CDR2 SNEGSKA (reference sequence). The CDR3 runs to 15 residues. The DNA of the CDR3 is TGCAGTGCTAGAGATGGGTCGGGTTGGCTAGAAAAACTGTTTTTT. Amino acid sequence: CSARDGSGWLEKLFF.

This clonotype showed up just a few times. CDR3 protein: CASSYRRGLHQETQYF. The CDR3 DNA sequence: TGTGCCAGCAGTTACCGGAGGGGGCTCCATCAAGAGACCCAGTACTTC. V is TRBV6-5 and J is TRBJ2-5; TRBD1 is a possible D gene (7 bases). Looked up from germline, CDR1 is MNHEY and CDR2 is SVGAGI. With 2 bases removed from V and 2 bases from J, the gap between germline ends came to 15 bases. This CDR3 contains 16 residues.

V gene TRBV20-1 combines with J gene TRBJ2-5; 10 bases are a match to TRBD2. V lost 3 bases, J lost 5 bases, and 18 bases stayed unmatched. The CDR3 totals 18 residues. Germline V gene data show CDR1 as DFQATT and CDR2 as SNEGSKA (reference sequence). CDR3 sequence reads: CSASQIRASGRGLETQYF. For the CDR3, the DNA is TGCAGTGCTAGTCAAATCCGGGCTAGCGGGAGAGGTCTGGAGACCCAGTACTTC.

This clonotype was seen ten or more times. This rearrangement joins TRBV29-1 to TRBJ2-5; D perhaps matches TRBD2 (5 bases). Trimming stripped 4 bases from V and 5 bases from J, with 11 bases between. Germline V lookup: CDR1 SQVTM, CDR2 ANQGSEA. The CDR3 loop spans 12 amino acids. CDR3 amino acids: CSVVRSGETQYF. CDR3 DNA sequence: TGCAGCGTTGTAAGGTCGGGGGAGACCCAGTACTTC.

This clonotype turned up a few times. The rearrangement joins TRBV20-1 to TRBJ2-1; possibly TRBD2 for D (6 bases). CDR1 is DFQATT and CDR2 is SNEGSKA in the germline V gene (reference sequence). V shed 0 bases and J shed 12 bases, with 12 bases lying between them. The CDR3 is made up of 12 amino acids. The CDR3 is CSARELAGRQFF. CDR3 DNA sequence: TGCAGTGCTAGAGAACTAGCAGGTCGGCAGTTCTTC.

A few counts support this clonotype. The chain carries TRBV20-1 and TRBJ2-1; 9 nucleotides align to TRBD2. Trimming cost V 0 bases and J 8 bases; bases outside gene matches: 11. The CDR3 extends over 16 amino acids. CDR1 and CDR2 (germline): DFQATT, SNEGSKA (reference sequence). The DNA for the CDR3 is TGCAGTGCTAGAGATTGGGCCGGGACTAGCTTTTATGAGCAGTTCTTC. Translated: CSARDWAGTSFYEQFF.

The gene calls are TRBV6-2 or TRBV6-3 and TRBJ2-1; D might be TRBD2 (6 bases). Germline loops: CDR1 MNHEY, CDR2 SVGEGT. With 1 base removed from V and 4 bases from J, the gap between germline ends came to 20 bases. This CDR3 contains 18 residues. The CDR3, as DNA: TGTGCCAGCAGTTACTTCGAGGGCGGGATACTAGATTACAATGAGCAGTTCTTC. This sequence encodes CASSYFEGGILDYNEQFF.

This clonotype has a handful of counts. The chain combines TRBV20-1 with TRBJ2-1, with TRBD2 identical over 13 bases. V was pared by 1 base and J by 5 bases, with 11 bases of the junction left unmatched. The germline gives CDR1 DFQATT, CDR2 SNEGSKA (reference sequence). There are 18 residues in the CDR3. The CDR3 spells CSARVSRTSGSTDNEQFF. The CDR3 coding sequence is TGCAGTGCTAGAGTCTCTAGGACTAGCGGGAGTACCGACAATGAGCAGTTCTTC.

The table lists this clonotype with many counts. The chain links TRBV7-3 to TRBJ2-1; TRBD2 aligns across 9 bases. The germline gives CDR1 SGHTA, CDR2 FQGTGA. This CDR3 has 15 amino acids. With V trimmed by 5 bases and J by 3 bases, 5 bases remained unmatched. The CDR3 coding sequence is TGTGCCAGCAGCGTGCGGGGGGGACTCTACAATGAGCAGTTCTTC. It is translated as CASSVRGGLYNEQFF.

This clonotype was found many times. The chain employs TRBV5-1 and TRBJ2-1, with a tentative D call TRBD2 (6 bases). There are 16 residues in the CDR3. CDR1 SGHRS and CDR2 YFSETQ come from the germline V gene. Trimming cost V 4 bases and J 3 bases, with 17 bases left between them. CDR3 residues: CASSPGLPGDYNEQFF. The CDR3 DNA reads TGCGCCAGCAGCCCGGGACTGCCGGGGGACTACAATGAGCAGTTCTTC.

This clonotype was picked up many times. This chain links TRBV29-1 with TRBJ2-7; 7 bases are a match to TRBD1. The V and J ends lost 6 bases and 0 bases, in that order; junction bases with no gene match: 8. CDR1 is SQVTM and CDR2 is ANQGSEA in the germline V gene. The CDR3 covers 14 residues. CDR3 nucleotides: TGCAGCGTCGCAAAGACAGGGAGCTCCTACGAGCAGTACTTC. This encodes CSVAKTGSSYEQYF.